The clone carrying this TCR beta chain was detected only a few times. Its target is not known. The germline V gene has CDR1 SGHTA and CDR2 FQGNSA. CDR3 length: 17 residues. The junction had 12 bases not matched to a gene; V was cut back by 5 bases and J by 2 bases. The data were taken from a study of T-cell memory formation after mild COVID-19. Findings of the study overall: Contracting clones from day 15 to 85 showed balanced CD4/CD8; later expanders favored CD4+. Unconfirmed was the SARS-CoV-2 specificity of second-wave clones that peaked on day 37. Largely, contracting CD4+ clones fell within CM and EM, and contracting CD8+ clones within EMRA. Memory cells collected pre-infection included some clones that later responded, suggesting cross-reactive memory joined.

MiXCR, run by TCRdb on the 5' RACE reads, gives a single entry per CDR3 protein. This table has hundreds of thousands of distinct CDR3 sequences, roughly 19% appearing once. This sequence was found in a man in his late teens or twenties who had mild COVID-19 (a few samples of this study predate the infection). Cell type and time point are not known. The chain employs TRBV7-2 and TRBJ2-3; 8 positions match TRBD2. Sequenced material: PBMCs or a T cell subset sorted from them (not recorded which). CDR3 protein: CASSPYVGGGYTDTQYF. CDR3 bases: TGTGCCAGCAGCCCGTACGTGGGCGGGGGGTACACAGATACGCAGTATTTT.